This T cell receptor beta chain originates from a study of shared T cell receptors in the human thymus. Some clones are missing from TCRdb's copy, which holds only in-frame ones; the method was immunoSEQ multiplex PCR. In the table there are 600,000 to 900,000 clones, roughly 85% of which are singletons. This sample was also put to use in a study of human thymus T cells.

The receptor's source is a girl in the first two years of life with a congenital heart defect. The source material was thymocytes.

CDR3 nucleotides: TGTGCCAGTAGTATAGGGTCTAGTAGCAATCAGCCCCAGCATTTT. This sequence encodes CASSIGSSSNQPQHF. The rearrangement uses TRBV19 and TRBJ1-5, with no clear D. Per the germline V gene, CDR1 is LNHDA and CDR2 is SQIVND (reference sequence). Trimming removed 1 base from V and 0 bases from J, with 7 bases in between. The CDR3 contains 15 residues.